This passage covers 22 T cell receptor beta chains from one sample sequenced in a study of T cell changes during pregnancy in multiple sclerosis. Profiling relied on immunoSEQ multiplex PCR, and the TCRdb table lists in-frame clones only, not all of them. This table has roughly 100,000 clones, 85% to 95% appearing once. This sample comprised peripheral blood, obtained after pregnancy. Receptors were obtained from a female donor with multiple sclerosis, enrolled in a pregnancy study.

The chain combines TRBV9 with TRBJ1-2; TRBD1 matches at 7 bases. The V segment lost 4 bases and the J segment 4 bases; nucleotides outside the gene matches: 13. The CDR3 length is 16 residues. Germline CDR1 SGDLS, CDR2 YYNGEE. The CDR3 coding sequence is TGTGCCAGCAGCCAAGAACCAGGGGGGTTAACCTATGGCTACACCTTC. This sequence encodes CASSQEPGGLTYGYTF. The full variable domain, with the rest looked up from reference TRBV9 and TRBJ1-2, is DSGVTQTPKHLITATGQRVTLRCSPRSGDLSVYWYQQSLDQGLQFLIQYYNGEERAKGNILERFSAQQFPDLHSELNLSSLELGDSALYFCASSQEPGGLTYGYTFGSGTRLTVV.

The J gene is TRBJ1-2, the V gene TRBV6-1; no reliable D call. The CDR3 runs to 13 residues. The germline V gene encodes CDR1 MNHNS and CDR2 SASEGT. V lost 5 bases and J 6 bases, leaving 13 bases between the germline ends. CDR3 nucleotide sequence: TGTGCCAGCAGTATGAAGGTGACAAATGGCTACACCTTC. Translated: CASSMKVTNGYTF.

This clone appeared a single time. The chain recombines TRBV6-5 with TRBJ2-4, with a weak D call TRBD2 (5 bases). V was shortened by 4 bases and J by 3 bases, with 10 bases between the two germline ends. The CDR3 runs to 14 residues. Germline CDR1 reads MNHEY; CDR2 reads SVGAGI. DNA of the CDR3: TGTGCCAGCAGTTCCCTCCGGGACAAAAACATTCAGTACTTC. Translating gives CASSSLRDKNIQYF.

This rearrangement joins TRBV6-4 to TRBJ1-3; 8 bases are a match to TRBD1. The length of the CDR3 is 16 residues. Germline loops: CDR1 MRHNA, CDR2 SNTAGT. After removal of 4 bases from V and 6 bases from J, the junction contained 11 bases not matched to a gene. CDR3 DNA: TGTGCCAGCAGTGTATGGGACAGGCATTGGCAAAACACCATATATTTT. Its translation: CASSVWDRHWQNTIYF.

The genes are TRBV5-5 and TRBJ2-5; 7 bases align to TRBD1. CDR1 is SGHKS, CDR2 YYEKEE, per germline (reference sequence). V was clipped by 6 bases and J by 5 bases; unmatched bases: 7. The CDR3 spans 13 residues. The CDR3 spells CASTTGVGETQYF. The CDR3, as DNA: TGTGCCAGCACCACAGGGGTGGGGGAGACCCAGTACTTC.

This chain joins TRBV5-4 and TRBJ2-5; 9 bases fit TRBD2. Germline CDR1 SGHNT, CDR2 YYREEE (reference sequence). This CDR3 has 16 residues. The trim removed 0 bases at V and 2 bases at J, leaving 5 bases unmatched. CDR3 residues: CASSLVRGGAQETQYF. The CDR3 DNA sequence: TGTGCCAGCAGCTTGGTGCGCGGGGGGGCACAAGAGACCCAGTACTTC.

The count of this clone is one. The chain links TRBV9 to TRBJ2-1; 7 nucleotides agree with TRBD1. J was trimmed by 4 bases and V by 0 bases; bases with no gene match: 4. CDR1 and CDR2 from the germline V gene are SGDLS and YYNGEE. This CDR3 has 15 residues. CDR3 DNA: TGTGCCAGCAGCGTAGGGCAGGGGGTGTACAATGAGCAGTTCTTC. It translates to CASSVGQGVYNEQFF.

V and J are TRBV6-1 and TRBJ2-2; the match to TRBD1 covers 9 bases. Germline V gives CDR1 MNHNS, CDR2 SASEGT. CDR3 length equals 15 residues. V gave up 7 bases and J gave up 4 bases; unmatched junction bases: 7. The CDR3 spells CASTTGGAGTGELFF. CDR3 nucleotide sequence: TGTGCCAGCACAACAGGGGGCGCGGGCACCGGGGAGCTGTTTTTT.

The chain is built from TRBV7-7 and TRBJ2-2, with 7 bases matching TRBD2. Germline CDR1 is SSHAT and CDR2 is FNYEAQ (reference sequence). The trim removed 5 bases at V and 0 bases at J, leaving 6 bases unmatched. CDR3 size: 16 residues. The CDR3 region has the DNA TGTGCCAGCAGCCAGACTAGCCCAGCGAACACCGGGGAGCTGTTTTTT. Translation: CASSQTSPANTGELFF.

The gene calls are TRBV4-1 and TRBJ2-5; D ambiguous. Between the trimmed V and J ends, which lost 0 bases and 2 bases, there was a span of 19 bases. The CDR3 runs 18 residues. CDR1 and CDR2 (germline): MGHRA, YSYEKL. In DNA form, the CDR3 reads TGCGCCAGCAGCCAAGATTCAAACCTAGGTACGAATCAAGAGACCCAGTACTTC. Its protein is CASSQDSNLGTNQETQYF.

This clone has only a few counts. The chain combines TRBV18 with TRBJ1-3, with D hard to call. This CDR3 has 15 amino acids. V was trimmed by 3 bases and J by 0 bases, leaving 9 bases between them. Germline CDR1 reads KGHSH; CDR2 reads LQKENI. CDR3 region: CASSPLESSGNTIYF. CDR3 nucleotides: TGTGCCAGCTCACCCTTGGAGAGCTCTGGAAACACCATATATTTT.

This sequence joins TRBV7-9 and TRBJ2-1; TRBD1 matches 10 bases. The V gene's germline CDR1 is SEHNR and CDR2 FQNEAQ (reference sequence). This CDR3 region has 17 residues. V was clipped by 2 bases and J by 8 bases; unmatched bases: 12. CDR3 protein: CASSLTTGTGAQDEQFF. Here the CDR3 DNA reads TGTGCCAGCAGCTTAACTACCGGGACAGGGGCTCAGGATGAGCAGTTCTTC.

The chain employs TRBV7-3 and TRBJ1-1; perhaps TRBD1 as D (5 bases). CDR1 is SGHTA, CDR2 FQGTGA, per germline. Trimming stripped 4 bases from V and 2 bases from J, with 11 bases between. The CDR3 contains 14 residues. CDR3 in amino acids: CASSSGIRNTEAFF. The CDR3 DNA reads as TGTGCCAGCAGCTCAGGGATCCGAAACACTGAAGCTTTCTTT.

DNA of the CDR3: TGTGCCAGCAGCTTGGAGGGGACAGGGGGCTTCTATGGCTACACCTTC. It specifies CASSLEGTGGFYGYTF. This rearrangement joins TRBV5-6 to TRBJ1-2, with 12 bases matching TRBD1. Germline assignment: CDR1 SGHDT and CDR2 YYEEEE. This CDR3 region has 16 residues. Trimming took 0 bases from V and 4 from J; bases not matched to a gene: 4.

This clone was counted only a few times. The chain couples TRBV7-9 to TRBJ2-2, with 8 positions matching TRBD1. The CDR3 covers 16 residues. After removal of 5 bases from V and 5 bases from J, the junction contained 10 bases not matched to a gene. Germline CDR1 and CDR2: SEHNR and FQNEAQ (reference sequence). CDR3 in amino acids: CASSPPGHRGTGELFF. CDR3 DNA: TGTGCCAGCAGCCCACCCGGACACAGGGGGACCGGGGAGCTGTTTTTT.

The V gene is TRBV2, the J gene TRBJ2-5, with TRBD1 as a possible D gene (7 bases). The germline V gene encodes CDR1 SNHLY and CDR2 FYNNEI. CDR3 size: 15 residues. V lost 9 bases, J lost 2 bases, and 19 bases lay in between. CDR3 DNA sequence: TGTGCCAGTATGCGGGGACAGTCAGGTCAAGAGACCCAGTACTTC. It encodes CASMRGQSGQETQYF.

The V call is TRBV6-1, the J call TRBJ1-2; D is ambiguous. This CDR3 spans 16 amino acids. Germline V gene data show CDR1 as MNHNS and CDR2 as SASEGT. V lost 0 bases and J lost 1, with 12 bases in between. The CDR3 here is CASSEAGRARNYGYTF. Written as DNA, the CDR3 is TGTGCCAGCAGTGAAGCTGGGAGGGCTCGTAACTATGGCTACACCTTC.

The rearrangement uses TRBV7-9 and TRBJ1-4; 9 bases are a match to TRBD1. Germline assignment: CDR1 SEHNR and CDR2 FQNEAQ (reference sequence). This CDR3 region has 14 residues. V was clipped by 3 bases and J by 7 bases; unmatched bases: 3. The CDR3 DNA sequence: TGTGCCAGCAGCTTTCTGGGACAGGGTGAAAAACTGTTTTTT. Its translation: CASSFLGQGEKLFF.

This rearrangement joins TRBV5-1 to TRBJ2-2, with D tentatively TRBD2 (5 bases). The CDR3 totals 16 residues. V lost 3 bases and J 1 base, leaving 13 bases between the germline ends. Germline V gene data show CDR1 as SGHRS and CDR2 as YFSETQ. In DNA, the CDR3 is TGCGCCAGCAGCTATGAGGGATCCCTGAACACCGGGGAGCTGTTTTTT. It codes for CASSYEGSLNTGELFF. The variable domain in full, with the rest retrieved from reference TRBV5-1 and TRBJ2-2, is KAGVTQTPRYLIKTRGQQVTLSCSPISGHRSVSWYQQTPGQGLQFLFEYFSETQRNKGNFPGRFSGRQFSNSRSEMNVSTLELGDSALYLCASSYEGSLNTGELFFGEGSRLTVL.

The gene calls are TRBV6-6 and TRBJ1-1, with 9 bases lining up with TRBD1. The CDR3 contains 14 residues. Germline trimming cut 7 bases from V and 5 bases from J; bases unmatched to any gene: 8. The germline V gene encodes CDR1 MNHNY and CDR2 SVGAGI (reference sequence). This CDR3 is CASILTGGRTEAFF. The CDR3 DNA is TGTGCCAGCATCTTAACAGGGGGCAGGACTGAAGCTTTCTTT.

The CDR3: CAISESTDYGYTF. The CDR3 DNA reads as TGTGCCATCAGTGAGTCGACAGACTATGGCTACACCTTC. The genes are TRBV10-3 and TRBJ1-2; the D gene is possibly TRBD1 (5 bases). The CDR3 spans 13 residues. Germline V CDR1 and CDR2: ENHRY, SYGVKD. V was pared by 0 bases and J by 3 bases, with 5 bases between.

The chain has TRBV19 and TRBJ2-2, with TRBD1 identical over 9 bases. The ends lost 4 bases at V and 4 bases at J; junction bases unmatched: 10. The CDR3 has 17 residues. Germline loops: CDR1 LNHDA, CDR2 SQIVND (reference sequence). CDR3 sequence (DNA): TGTGCCAGTAGTAGGACGGACAGGGGTCAGAGCACCGGGGAGCTGTTTTTT. It codes for CASSRTDRGQSTGELFF.